This passage covers 7 T cell receptor beta chains from one sample sequenced in a study of shared clonotypes between healthy human individuals. Terminally differentiated effector memory CD45RA+ cells were left out of the naive CD8 fraction, which was CD45RO-negative and positively selected for CCR7. Repertoires were generated with immunoSEQ multiplex PCR, while TCRdb's copy carries only in-frame clones and drops some. The table includes under 2,000,000 clones, about 94% detected once. Specimen: naive CD8+ T cells sorted from blood. These receptors all stem from a man aged 18 to 30 in good health.

In regard to this clone: Other DNA sequences in the same sample also yield this CDR3. V gene TRBV7-9 combines with J gene TRBJ2-7, with 9 bases that match TRBD1. This CDR3 comprises 14 residues. CDR1 SEHNR and CDR2 FQNEAQ come from the germline V gene (reference sequence). Trimming at V came to 4 bases and at J to 1 base, leaving 2 bases not matched to a gene. The CDR3 region is CASSSGQGSYEQYF. Here the CDR3 DNA reads TGTGCCAGCAGCTCCGGACAGGGGTCCTACGAGCAGTACTTC. The entire variable domain, with the rest obtained from reference TRBV7-9 and TRBJ2-7, is as follows: DTGVSQNPRHKITKRGQNVTFRCDPISEHNRLYWYRQTLGQGPEFLTYFQNEAQLEKSRLLSDRFSAERPKGSFSTLEIQRTEQGDSAMYLCASSSGQGSYEQYFGPGTRLTVT.

The CDR3 coding sequence is TGTGCCGTATCAGTCGGGGTGGGTAATCAGCCCCAGCATTTT. The encoded protein is CAVSVGVGNQPQHF. V and J are TRBV10-3 and TRBJ1-5; D not certain. The V end lost 11 bases, the J end lost 4 bases, and 18 bases lay between the germline ends. The CDR3 is made up of 14 amino acids. Germline-derived CDR1 and CDR2 are ENHRY and SYGVKD.

This sequence joins TRBV6-1 and TRBJ1-2; possible D gene TRBD1, 6 bases. The CDR3 covers 14 residues. Germline CDR1 reads MNHNS; CDR2 reads SASEGT. V was trimmed by 1 base and J by 4 bases, leaving 10 bases between them. CDR3 region: CASSEGTGTYGYTF. CDR3 bases: TGTGCCAGCAGTGAAGGAACAGGGACCTATGGCTACACCTTC.

This clone was found once. This chain joins TRBV19 and TRBJ1-2; the D is unclear. CDR3 size: 14 residues. Trimming took 5 bases from V and 3 from J, leaving 13 bases between them. Germline loops: CDR1 LNHDA, CDR2 SQIVND (reference sequence). CDR3 in amino acids: CASSLDLEDYGYTF. DNA for the CDR3: TGTGCCAGTAGTTTGGATCTCGAGGACTATGGCTACACCTTC.

This chain uses TRBV28 with TRBJ2-5; unclear D gene. This CDR3 is 13 amino acids long. Germline CDR1 and CDR2: MDHEN and SYDVKM. Trimming left V 6 bases short and J 5 bases short, with 13 bases between. The CDR3 loop reads CASRFSPSETQYF. CDR3 nucleotide sequence: TGTGCCAGCAGATTCTCTCCCTCCGAGACCCAGTACTTC.

This clone occurred once. The chain couples TRBV11-1 to TRBJ2-1; 9 bases are a match to TRBD2. Germline values: CDR1 SGHAT, CDR2 FQDESV (reference sequence). The CDR3 loop spans 14 amino acids. J lost 5 bases, V lost 3 bases, and 2 bases had no gene match. CDR3 amino acids: CASSFERGDNEQFF. The DNA of the CDR3 is TGTGCCAGCAGCTTTGAGCGGGGGGACAATGAGCAGTTCTTC.

The CDR3 coding sequence is TGTGCCAGCAGTGTCGGGGGGGTCTACAATGAGCAGTTCTTC. Its translation: CASSVGGVYNEQFF. The chain links TRBV2 to TRBJ2-1; 8 bases fit TRBD2. Trimming cost V 4 bases and J 3 bases; bases outside gene matches: 2. The CDR3 runs to 14 residues. Germline loops: CDR1 SNHLY, CDR2 FYNNEI. Complete variable domain (other parts from reference TRBV2 and TRBJ2-1): EPEVTQTPSHQVTQMGQEVILRCVPISNHLYFYWYRQILGQKVEFLVSFYNNEISEKSEIFDDQFSVERPDGSNFTLKIRSTKLEDSAMYFCASSVGGVYNEQFFGPGTRLTVL.